The next 10 T cell receptor beta chains were all read from a single sample in a study of cytomegalovirus exposure and HLA in healthy donors. Both 60 Vbeta primers and 13 Jbeta primers went into the PCR. Libraries were prepared by immunoSEQ multiplex PCR; TCRdb keeps only in-frame clonotypes and omits some of them. The sample gives approximately 300,000 clones, around four fifths of which show up once; approximately 2% is in the top ten. The sequenced sample consisted of PBMCs. The receptors stem from a woman aged 40-49 years in good health and CMV-seropositive.

This chain joins TRBV7-2 and TRBJ2-2; 11 nucleotides align to TRBD2. V shed 2 bases, J shed 4 bases, and the junction held 3 bases outside the gene matches. The CDR3 is 16 residues long. Germline assignment: CDR1 SGHTA and CDR2 FQGNSA. The CDR3 is CASSLFSGRATGELFF. DNA for the CDR3: TGTGCCAGCAGCTTATTTAGCGGGAGGGCCACCGGGGAGCTGTTTTTT.

This clone was recorded once. This CDR3 reads CASSSRTSGSYEQYF. The CDR3 region has the DNA TGCGCCAGCAGCTCCAGGACTAGCGGGAGCTACGAGCAGTACTTC. This chain joins TRBV5-1 and TRBJ2-5, with TRBD2 matching over 13 bases. The J call may not be correct, given that the DNA end is closer to TRBJ2-7. This CDR3 is 15 amino acids long. Germline V lookup: CDR1 SGHRS, CDR2 YFSETQ.

This clone has only one observation. This chain uses TRBV28 with TRBJ2-4; TRBD1 matches 9 bases. Trimming took 5 bases from V and 3 from J; bases not matched to a gene: 11. CDR1 is MDHEN, CDR2 SYDVKM, per germline. The CDR3 sequence is 17 residues long. CDR3 loop: CASSPGDRAGDKNIQYF. Here the CDR3 DNA reads TGTGCCAGCAGTCCCGGGGACAGGGCAGGGGACAAAAACATTCAGTACTTC.

Turning to this clone: The junction and the germline gene differ at one end; a read error may be behind it. V usage is TRBV13 and J usage is TRBJ2-4; D may be TRBD1 (6 bases). The CDR3 loop spans 14 amino acids. Germline V gives CDR1 PRHDT, CDR2 FYEKMQ (reference sequence). CDR3: CATRQALAKNSQYF. In DNA form, the CDR3 reads TGTGCCACTCGACAGGCTCTAGCCAAAAACAGTCAGTACTTC.

The gene calls are TRBV18 and TRBJ2-2, with TRBD1 matching 9 bases. With 5 bases clipped from V and 7 bases from J, the junction kept 8 bases outside the gene matches. The germline V gene has CDR1 KGHSH and CDR2 LQKENI. This CDR3 is 15 amino acids long. The CDR3 DNA follows: TGTGCCAGCTCATCCGGGACAGGGTGGATCGGGGAGCTGTTTTTT. Its protein is CASSSGTGWIGELFF.

This clone was found once. CDR3 coding DNA: TGTGCCAGCAGACTTAGCGGGAGTGGGACCTACGAGCAGTACTTC. Protein product: CASRLSGSGTYEQYF. V gene TRBV6-5 combines with J gene TRBJ2-7, with 9 bases matching TRBD2. The germline CDR1 and CDR2 sequences are MNHEY and SVGAGI. The CDR3 totals 15 residues. With 6 bases clipped from V and 2 bases from J, the junction kept 8 bases outside the gene matches.

This clone appeared a few times. The chain couples TRBV7-3 to TRBJ2-5, with 7 bases fitting TRBD2. The CDR3 has 15 residues. Germline CDR1 is SGHTA and CDR2 is FQGTGA. V gave up 5 bases and J gave up 1 base; unmatched junction bases: 7. Here the CDR3 reads CASSLAGAFQETQYF. CDR3 nucleotide sequence: TGTGCCAGCAGCCTCGCGGGAGCCTTCCAAGAGACCCAGTACTTC.

The rearrangement links TRBV4-2 to TRBJ1-5, with 8 bases aligning to TRBD1. In germline, CDR1 is LGHNA, CDR2 YNFKEQ. This CDR3 has 19 amino acids. J was trimmed by 4 bases and V by 0 bases; bases with no gene match: 14. The CDR3 spells CASSQDEMDREVRNQPQHF. The CDR3 DNA sequence: TGTGCCAGCAGCCAAGATGAGATGGACAGGGAGGTTCGTAATCAGCCCCAGCATTTT.

The V call is TRBV7-9, the J call TRBJ2-2, with unresolved D. This CDR3 comprises 17 residues. CDR1 and CDR2 (germline): SEHNR, FQNEAQ (reference sequence). Deletions cut 1 base from V and 4 bases from J, with 16 bases between. The CDR3 here is CASSLVLTDWFTGELFF. CDR3 DNA: TGTGCCAGCAGCTTAGTCCTCACAGATTGGTTCACCGGGGAGCTGTTTTTT.

This chain connects TRBV5-4 to TRBJ2-7; 7 bases agree with TRBD2. V lost 6 bases and J lost 5; bases outside the gene matches: 8. The CDR3 loop spans 13 amino acids. Germline CDR1 is SGHNT and CDR2 is YYREEE (reference sequence). CDR3 loop: CASTRGRADEQYF. CDR3 coding DNA: TGTGCCAGCACCCGAGGGAGGGCTGACGAGCAGTACTTC.